These 18 T cell receptor beta chains came from one sample sequenced in a study of blood T cell repertoires in COVID-19 (dated by TCRdb to about 2020). The library was generated by the immunoSEQ multiplex PCR assay. The immuneACCESS repertoire file appears here via TCRdb, limited to in-frame rearrangements. These files lack a portion of the clones; in checked studies, under half of the deficit traces to unresolved V genes, and the cause of the others is not known. The sample table holds a few hundred thousand clones, of which about nine tenths were seen once. Of the sample, over 7.5% falls within the top ten clones. Sequencing was carried out using peripheral blood. These receptors came from a man aged 35-49 years who had recovered from COVID-19.

V is TRBV5-1 and J is TRBJ1-2; D is unclear. V lost 6 bases, J lost 7 bases, and 19 bases lay in between. CDR3 length: 14 amino acids. CDR1 SGHRS and CDR2 YFSETQ come from the germline V gene. For the CDR3, the DNA is TGCGCCAGCACCGGGTCGACTATCTCGGGTGGCTACACCTTC. The encoded protein is CASTGSTISGGYTF.

This chain connects TRBV7-2 to TRBJ1-5, with TRBD1 as a possible D gene (5 bases). The CDR3 runs 13 residues. Trimming left V 3 bases short and J 4 bases short, with 7 bases between. The germline V gene has CDR1 SGHTA and CDR2 FQGNSA. The CDR3 nucleotides are TGTGCCAGCAGCTTGGACATTAATCAGCCCCAGCATTTT. Translation gives CASSLDINQPQHF.

This sequence joins TRBV9 and TRBJ1-3; 8 nucleotides match TRBD1. With 2 bases clipped from V and 0 bases from J, the junction kept 1 base outside the gene matches. This CDR3 contains 15 residues. Germline V gene sequence: CDR1 SGDLS, CDR2 YYNGEE. The CDR3 here is CASSVTGGSGNTIYF. CDR3 in DNA: TGTGCCAGCAGCGTCACAGGGGGCTCTGGAAACACCATATATTTT.

As for this clone: At one boundary the junction diverges from the germline segment, which might be a read error. This chain links TRBV2 with TRBJ2-3, with D uncertain. The CDR3 is made up of 12 amino acids. The germline V gene encodes CDR1 SNHLY and CDR2 FYNNEI. CDR3 nucleotide sequence: TGTGCCACCAGTAGCCCGAGGAATACGCAGTATTTT. Its translation is CATSSPRNTQYF.

The chain links TRBV7-6 to TRBJ2-7; TRBD2 aligns across 7 bases. J lost 2 bases, V lost 0 bases, and 4 bases had no gene match. The CDR3 sequence is 15 residues long. In germline, CDR1 is SGHVS, CDR2 FNYEAQ. CDR3 DNA: TGTGCCAGCAGCTTAGCTGGGCGGGGGACCTACGAGCAGTACTTC. This encodes CASSLAGRGTYEQYF.

The chain uses TRBV6-5 and TRBJ2-3; D gene ambiguous. The CDR3 runs 15 residues. The V gene's germline CDR1 is MNHEY and CDR2 SVGAGI. V was trimmed by 4 bases and J by 2 bases, leaving 13 bases between them. CDR3 sequence (DNA): TGTGCCAGCAGTTTCGCTTCACTAAACACAGATACGCAGTATTTT. Translating it yields CASSFASLNTDTQYF.

V and J are TRBV2 and TRBJ2-5; 12 nucleotides align to TRBD2. CDR1 is SNHLY, CDR2 FYNNEI, per germline. This CDR3 is 15 amino acids long. V gave up 6 bases and J gave up 3 bases; unmatched junction bases: 5. CDR3 sequence: CASRRTSGAEETQYF. In nucleotides, the CDR3 is TGTGCCAGCAGGCGGACTAGCGGGGCGGAAGAGACCCAGTACTTC.

DNA of the CDR3: TGCGCCAGCAGCTTGGGGACAGCCAATGAGCAGTTCTTC. The encoded protein is CASSLGTANEQFF. J is TRBJ2-1 and V is TRBV5-1, with a tentative D call TRBD1 (6 bases). With 0 bases removed from V and 6 bases from J, the gap between germline ends came to 7 bases. Germline values: CDR1 SGHRS, CDR2 YFSETQ. The CDR3 sequence is 13 residues long.

CDR3 DNA: TGTGCCAGCAGCTTAGATGGGAGTTGGAGCTACGAGCAGTACTTC. It specifies CASSLDGSWSYEQYF. The rearrangement links TRBV7-2 to TRBJ2-7, with D tentatively TRBD2 (5 bases). Trimming stripped 1 base from V and 3 bases from J, with 13 bases between. Germline CDR1 SGHTA, CDR2 FQGNSA. This CDR3 is 15 amino acids long.

The rearrangement links TRBV7-9 to TRBJ2-5; TRBD2 is a possible D gene (5 bases). Trimming shortened V by 0 bases and J by 4 bases, and 15 bases separated the two germline ends. The germline gives CDR1 SEHNR, CDR2 FQNEAQ (reference sequence). This CDR3 comprises 16 residues. The CDR3 protein is CASSLADSKRRETQYF. Here the CDR3 DNA reads TGTGCCAGCAGCTTAGCGGACTCCAAGCGGCGAGAGACCCAGTACTTC.

This sequence joins TRBV15 and TRBJ1-1; D call uncertain. The CDR3 is 15 amino acids. Trimming stripped 0 bases from V and 1 base from J, with 9 bases between. Germline CDR1 and CDR2: LNHNV and YYDKDF (reference sequence). In DNA, the CDR3 is TGTGCCACCAGCAGAGATCTCGAGTCGAACACTGAAGCTTTCTTT. This codes for CATSRDLESNTEAFF.

A remark on this clone: Other DNA sequences in this sample translate to the same CDR3. The V call is TRBV7-9, the J call TRBJ2-2, with 9 bases identical to TRBD1. There are 15 residues in the CDR3. J lost 3 bases, V lost 5 bases, and 4 bases had no gene match. Germline CDR1 reads SEHNR; CDR2 reads FQNEAQ (reference sequence). The CDR3 region is CASSLRDRDTGELFF. In DNA form, the CDR3 reads TGTGCCAGCAGCCTCCGGGACAGGGACACCGGGGAGCTGTTTTTT.

The V gene is TRBV9, the J gene TRBJ1-4; D is perhaps TRBD1 (5 bases). The ends were cut back, 4 bases at V and 10 bases at J, with 14 bases in the middle. Germline values: CDR1 SGDLS, CDR2 YYNGEE. CDR3 length equals 13 residues. As DNA, the CDR3 is TGTGCCAGCAGCCCTTCCCAGGGTTCAAAACTGTTTTTT. Translation: CASSPSQGSKLFF.

This clone was seen a handful of times. The rearrangement links TRBV7-2 to TRBJ2-7, with TRBD2 identical over 7 bases. The germline CDR1 and CDR2 sequences are SGHTA and FQGNSA. Unmatched junction bases numbered 4, after V lost 1 base and J lost 1 base. The CDR3 covers 15 residues. CDR3 nucleotide sequence: TGTGCCAGCAGCTTAGTGGCGGGAGAATCCTACGAGCAGTACTTC. Amino acid sequence: CASSLVAGESYEQYF.

This chain links TRBV28 with TRBJ2-7; the D gene is possibly TRBD1 (6 bases). V lost 9 bases to trimming and J lost 3 bases, with 15 bases between them. The CDR3 is made up of 13 amino acids. Germline CDR1 and CDR2: MDHEN and SYDVKM. This CDR3 reads CASSRGIGYEQYF. The CDR3 nucleotides are TGTGCCAGTTCAAGGGGGATCGGCTACGAGCAGTACTTC.

V gene TRBV7-6 combines with J gene TRBJ2-2; TRBD2 aligns across 9 bases. CDR3 length: 18 residues. Germline CDR1 reads SGHVS; CDR2 reads FNYEAQ. The V segment lost 4 bases and the J segment 5 bases; nucleotides outside the gene matches: 14. The CDR3: CASSSPRNSGSGTGELFF. DNA of the CDR3: TGTGCCAGCAGCTCGCCCCGAAATAGCGGGAGCGGAACCGGGGAGCTGTTTTTT.

This clone occurred once. V and J are TRBV7-2 and TRBJ2-5; TRBD2 matches 7 bases. CDR3 length equals 14 residues. The junction had 12 bases not matched to a gene; V was cut back by 5 bases and J by 9 bases. Germline V gene sequence: CDR1 SGHTA, CDR2 FQGNSA. Here the CDR3 reads CASSPTGGREAQYF. The CDR3 coding sequence is TGTGCCAGCAGCCCCACGGGAGGTCGTGAAGCCCAGTACTTC.

CDR3 amino acids: CASGPDRAVSGYTF. CDR3 DNA sequence: TGTGCTAGTGGCCCGGACAGGGCCGTAAGTGGCTACACCTTC. This chain connects TRBV12-5 to TRBJ1-2, with 8 nucleotides matching TRBD1. V lost 6 bases to trimming and J lost 7 bases; unmatched junction nucleotides: 10. Looked up from germline, CDR1 is LGHNT and CDR2 is FRNRAP. This CDR3 comprises 14 residues.